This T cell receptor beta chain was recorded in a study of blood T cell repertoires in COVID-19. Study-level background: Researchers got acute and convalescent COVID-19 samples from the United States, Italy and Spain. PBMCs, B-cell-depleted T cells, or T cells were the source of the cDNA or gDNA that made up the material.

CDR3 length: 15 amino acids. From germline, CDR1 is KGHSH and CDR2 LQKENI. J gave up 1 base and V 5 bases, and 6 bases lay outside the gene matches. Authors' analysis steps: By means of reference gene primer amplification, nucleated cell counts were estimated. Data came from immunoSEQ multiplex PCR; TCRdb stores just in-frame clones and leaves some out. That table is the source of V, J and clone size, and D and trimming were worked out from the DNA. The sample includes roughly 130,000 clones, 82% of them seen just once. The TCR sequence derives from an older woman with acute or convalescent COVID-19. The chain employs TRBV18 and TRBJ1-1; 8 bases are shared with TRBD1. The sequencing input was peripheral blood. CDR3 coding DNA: TGTGCCAGCTCAGCAGGGACAGGATCGAACACTGAAGCTTTCTTT. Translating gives CASSAGTGSNTEAFF. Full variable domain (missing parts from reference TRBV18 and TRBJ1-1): NAGVMQNPRHLVRRRGQEARLRCSPMKGHSHVYWYRQLPEEGLKFMVYLQKENIIDESGMPKERFSAEFPKEGPSILRIQQVVRGDSAAYFCASSAGTGSNTEAFFGQGTRLTVV.